The clone carrying this T cell receptor beta chain was found many times. Its specificity is unknown. Trimming shortened V by 5 bases and J by 0 bases, and 15 bases separated the two germline ends. This CDR3 is built from 16 residues. The germline CDR1 and CDR2 sequences are LGHNA and YSLEER. Per the authors' pipeline: Per-library CDR3 reads ranged 2.2 to 3.6 million; clonotypes, ~95,000 to ~550,000. In TCRdb, the 5' RACE reads were re-called with MiXCR into one record per CDR3 protein. TCRdb's processing, not the authors', yielded these V and J calls. The table includes fewer than 450,000 distinct CDR3 sequences, 28% detected once. The three twin pairs were reared together, likely meeting the same infections. These data originate in a study of identical twins' blood T cells. Study-wide points: Abundant TCRbeta CDR3s overlapped more between twins than with unrelated donors.

This sequence was found in a woman aged 18 to 50 in good health. The sequencing input was PBMCs. This chain joins TRBV4-3 and TRBJ2-3; D remains ambiguous. The CDR3 here is CASSSSGRSSTDTQYF. In DNA form, the CDR3 reads TGCGCCAGCAGCTCTTCCGGACGTTCTAGCACAGATACGCAGTATTTT.